A selection of T cell receptor beta chains follows, all from one sample in a study of T cells in Graves' hyperthyroidism and ophthalmopathy. Using its own MiXCR run on the multiplex PCR reads, TCRdb lists one record per CDR3 protein. The table records 300,000 to 500,000 distinct CDR3 sequences, roughly an eighth of them present only once. Sequenced material: blood. The receptors were gathered from a man aged 50 to 59 with Graves' ophthalmopathy. Both conserved end residues are part of each CDR3. The order of the fields is J gene, clone size, V gene, D gene, CDR3 protein, CDR3 DNA. A D gene is named only where the DNA matches it firmly. Clone size is not always given. Where it is, it says once, few, many or a class for expanded clones.

j_gene: TRBJ1-2
abundance: NA
v_gene: TRBV25-1
d_gene: NA
CDR3aa: CASSDGGGKYYGYTF
CDR3nt: TGTGCCAGCAGTGATGGGGGCGGGAAGTATTATGGCTACACCTTC

j_gene: TRBJ1-1
abundance: few
v_gene: TRBV5-1
d_gene: NA
CDR3aa: CASSLIPQGGLTEAFF
CDR3nt: TGCGCCAGCAGCTTGATCCCTCAGGGAGGGCTGACTGAAGCTTTCTTT

j_gene: TRBJ2-1
abundance: few
v_gene: TRBV5-5
d_gene: NA
CDR3aa: CASSLGIPQGWRKQFF
CDR3nt: TGTGCCAGCAGCTTGGGTATACCTCAGGGGTGGAGAAAGCAGTTCTTC

j_gene: TRBJ1-2
abundance: many
v_gene: TRBV28
d_gene: NA
CDR3aa: CASSPRVVNYGYTF
CDR3nt: TGTGCCAGCAGTCCCAGGGTAGTTAACTATGGCTACACCTTC

j_gene: TRBJ1-1
abundance: many
v_gene: TRBV3-1
d_gene: NA
CDR3aa: CASSQETITEAFF
CDR3nt: TGTGCCAGCAGCCAAGAGACTATCACTGAAGCTTTCTTT

j_gene: TRBJ2-3
abundance: many
v_gene: TRBV29-1
d_gene: NA
CDR3aa: CSVGEGRDTQYF
CDR3nt: TGCAGCGTTGGCGAAGGGAGGGATACGCAGTATTTT

j_gene: TRBJ1-1
abundance: many
v_gene: TRBV18
d_gene: NA
CDR3aa: CASSPKTEAFF
CDR3nt: TGTGCCAGCTCACCGAAGACTGAAGCTTTCTTT

j_gene: TRBJ2-3
abundance: many
v_gene: TRBV6-6
d_gene: TRBD2
CDR3aa: CASSYSRSGRGNTQYF
CDR3nt: TGTGCCAGCAGTTACTCCCGGAGCGGGAGGGGAAATACGCAGTATTTT

j_gene: TRBJ2-1
abundance: many
v_gene: TRBV5-1
d_gene: TRBD2
CDR3aa: CASSIGTNNEQFF
CDR3nt: TGCGCCAGCAGCATCGGGACTAACAATGAGCAGTTCTTC

j_gene: TRBJ1-4
abundance: NA
v_gene: TRBV11-2
d_gene: NA
CDR3aa: CASSLSRNEKLFF
CDR3nt: TGTGCCAGCAGCTTATCGCGAAATGAAAAACTGTTTTTT

j_gene: TRBJ2-7
abundance: few
v_gene: TRBV6-1
d_gene: TRBD1
CDR3aa: CASGTGDFYEQYF
CDR3nt: TGTGCCTCCGGGACAGGGGACTTCTACGAGCAGTACTTC

j_gene: TRBJ2-5
abundance: many
v_gene: TRBV20-1
d_gene: TRBD2
CDR3aa: CSAPGTSGEETQYF
CDR3nt: TGCAGTGCCCCCGGGACTAGCGGGGAAGAGACCCAGTACTTC

j_gene: TRBJ2-1
abundance: NA
v_gene: TRBV6-1
d_gene: NA
CDR3aa: CASSTEGEQFF
CDR3nt: TGTGCCAGCAGTACAGAAGGGGAGCAGTTCTTC

j_gene: TRBJ1-2
abundance: NA
v_gene: TRBV29-1
d_gene: NA
CDR3aa: CSGTYGYTF
CDR3nt: TGCAGCGGGACCTATGGCTACACCTTC

j_gene: TRBJ2-3
abundance: NA
v_gene: TRBV7-8
d_gene: NA
CDR3aa: CASDRWPDTQYF
CDR3nt: TGTGCCAGTGACAGGTGGCCAGATACGCAGTATTTT

j_gene: TRBJ2-7
abundance: NA
v_gene: TRBV6-1
d_gene: NA
CDR3aa: CASSQRLVSEQYF
CDR3nt: TGTGCCAGCAGCCAACGACTAGTCTCCGAGCAGTACTTC

j_gene: TRBJ2-7
abundance: many
v_gene: TRBV5-1
d_gene: NA
CDR3aa: CASSSEPGRTYEQYF
CDR3nt: TGCGCCAGCAGCTCTGAGCCGGGACGGACCTACGAGCAGTACTTC

j_gene: TRBJ2-1
abundance: many
v_gene: TRBV2
d_gene: NA
CDR3aa: CASSEPALSKQFF
CDR3nt: TGTGCCAGCAGTGAACCCGCCTTGAGCAAGCAGTTCTTC

j_gene: TRBJ1-1
abundance: many
v_gene: TRBV5-5
d_gene: TRBD1
CDR3aa: CASSWGQVMSEAFF
CDR3nt: TGTGCCAGCAGCTGGGGACAGGTGATGTCTGAAGCTTTCTTT

j_gene: TRBJ2-5
abundance: many
v_gene: TRBV20-1
d_gene: NA
CDR3aa: CSAGGRRGQTQYF
CDR3nt: TGCAGTGCTGGGGGGAGAAGAGGACAGACCCAGTACTTC

j_gene: TRBJ2-5
abundance: many
v_gene: TRBV12-3/TRBV12-4
d_gene: TRBD2
CDR3aa: CASSGTSGNQETQYF
CDR3nt: TGTGCCAGCAGTGGGACTAGCGGGAACCAAGAGACCCAGTACTTC

j_gene: TRBJ2-7
abundance: many
v_gene: TRBV20-1
d_gene: TRBD2
CDR3aa: CSANLAGGDLSEQYF
CDR3nt: TGCAGTGCAAACTTGGCGGGAGGGGACCTAAGCGAGCAGTACTTC

j_gene: TRBJ2-7
abundance: many
v_gene: TRBV11-3
d_gene: NA
CDR3aa: CASSFLRQDYEQYF
CDR3nt: TGTGCCAGCAGCTTTTTAAGACAGGACTACGAGCAGTACTTC

j_gene: TRBJ2-7
abundance: many
v_gene: TRBV27
d_gene: NA
CDR3aa: CASSLSQGRAYEQYF
CDR3nt: TGTGCCAGCAGTTTATCCCAGGGAAGGGCCTACGAGCAGTACTTC

j_gene: TRBJ2-7
abundance: NA
v_gene: TRBV28
d_gene: NA
CDR3aa: CASSPAGAPGPEQYF
CDR3nt: TGTGCCAGCAGTCCTGCGGGGGCTCCCGGCCCCGAGCAGTACTTC

j_gene: TRBJ1-2
abundance: NA
v_gene: TRBV12-3/TRBV12-4
d_gene: NA
CDR3aa: CASSFMGSGNGYTF
CDR3nt: TGTGCCAGCAGTTTCATGGGTTCAGGAAATGGCTACACCTTC

j_gene: TRBJ1-6
abundance: many
v_gene: TRBV30
d_gene: TRBD1
CDR3aa: CAWETGVENSPLHF
CDR3nt: TGTGCCTGGGAGACAGGGGTTGAGAATTCACCCCTCCACTTT

j_gene: TRBJ2-3
abundance: few
v_gene: TRBV6-1
d_gene: TRBD2
CDR3aa: CASSDPGTSRSTDTQYF
CDR3nt: TGTGCCAGCAGTGACCCCGGGACTAGCAGGAGCACAGATACGCAGTATTTT